Presented here are 19 T cell receptor beta chains from one specimen sequenced in a study of blood T cell repertoires in COVID-19. Generated by immunoSEQ multiplex PCR, the TCRdb table keeps only in-frame clones and is missing some. This table has more than 85,000 clones, roughly 85% appearing once. The sequenced sample was peripheral blood. These receptors came from a man older than 75 with acute or convalescent COVID-19.

CDR3 nucleotides: TGTGCCAGTAGTGACCCTAGCGGGATCGACACCGGGGAGCTGTTTTTT. Amino acid sequence: CASSDPSGIDTGELFF. The V and J genes are TRBV19 and TRBJ2-2; 9 nucleotides agree with TRBD2. In germline, CDR1 is LNHDA, CDR2 SQIVND (reference sequence). Trimming removed 5 bases from V and 3 bases from J; junction bases left unmatched: 7. The CDR3 has 16 residues.

V usage is TRBV9 and J usage is TRBJ1-6; D is ambiguous. Germline V gene data show CDR1 as SGDLS and CDR2 as YYNGEE. CDR3 size: 14 residues. V was trimmed by 7 bases and J by 7 bases, leaving 15 bases between them. Here the CDR3 DNA reads TGTGCCAGCTCCCGAGGGAATCAAAATTCACCCCTCCACTTT. Protein: CASSRGNQNSPLHF.

The CDR3 region has the DNA TGCGCCAGCAGCAGAGGACTAGCGGGAGTTGAAGAGACCCAGTACTTC. Its protein product is CASSRGLAGVEETQYF. The J gene is TRBJ2-5, the V gene TRBV5-1, with 13 nucleotides matching TRBD2. The germline gives CDR1 SGHRS, CDR2 YFSETQ. With 4 bases clipped from V and 3 bases from J, the junction kept 6 bases outside the gene matches. This CDR3 spans 16 amino acids.

V is TRBV28 and J is TRBJ2-7; maybe TRBD1 (8 bases). Germline V gives CDR1 MDHEN, CDR2 SYDVKM. Trimming stripped 7 bases from V and 4 bases from J, with 29 bases between. The CDR3 covers 18 residues. The CDR3 loop is CASTPGGRVAGAGYEQYF. DNA of the CDR3: TGTGCCAGCACCCCAGGGGGCAGGGTGGCGGGAGCCGGGTACGAGCAGTACTTC.

About this clone itself: One junction end does not reproduce the germline sequence, and a read error may be involved. J is TRBJ1-5 and V is TRBV28, with 10 positions matching TRBD1. Germline CDR1 MDHEN, CDR2 SYDVKM. The CDR3 runs 12 residues. CDR3 protein: CASRSSGTGDLF. In nucleotides, the CDR3 is TGTGCCAGCAGATCATCCGGGACAGGGGACCTTTTT. Together with reference TRBV28 and TRBJ1-5, the CDR3 gives the full variable domain: DVKVTQSSRYLVKRTGEKVFLECVQDMDHENMFWYRQDPGLGLRLIYFSYDVKMKEKGDIPEGYSVSREKKERFSLILESASTNQTSMYLCASRSSGTGDLFGDGTRLSIL.

The rearrangement uses TRBV5-1 and TRBJ2-2, with 7 bases fitting TRBD1. The junction had 7 bases not matched to a gene; V was cut back by 1 base and J by 4 bases. Germline V gene lookup returns CDR1 SGHRS and CDR2 YFSETQ. The CDR3 length is 16 residues. CDR3 DNA: TGCGCCAGCAGCTTGTACAGGGGTCGGAGCACCGGGGAGCTGTTTTTT. Its protein product is CASSLYRGRSTGELFF.

V gene TRBV7-9 combines with J gene TRBJ1-4, with no clear D. The CDR3 consists of 14 residues. With 0 bases removed from V and 4 bases from J, the gap between germline ends came to 6 bases. Germline CDR1 is SEHNR and CDR2 is FQNEAQ (reference sequence). The DNA for the CDR3 is TGTGCCAGCAGCTTAGCCCCAGATAATGAAAAACTGTTTTTT. Protein product: CASSLAPDNEKLFF.

The chain uses TRBV5-4 and TRBJ2-1; D remains ambiguous. The V end was cut by 4 bases, the J end by 6 bases, with 14 bases between. This CDR3 has 14 residues. The germline CDR1 and CDR2 sequences are SGHNT and YYREEE (reference sequence). The CDR3 nucleotides read TGTGCCAGCAGCCCTGCCGCGCGAGTCAATGAGCAGTTCTTC. It specifies CASSPAARVNEQFF.

The rearrangement uses TRBV18 and TRBJ2-3; 14 positions match TRBD2. CDR3 length: 17 residues. Germline V gives CDR1 KGHSH, CDR2 LQKENI. V shed 3 bases and J 4 bases; nucleotides not matched to a gene: 6. The CDR3 nucleotides are TGTGCCAGCTCACCGTACGGGACTAGCGGGGGCCCAGATACGCAGTATTTT. It specifies CASSPYGTSGGPDTQYF.

This clone was found once. This chain connects TRBV3-1 (or the pseudogene TRBV3-2) to TRBJ2-3; 9 nucleotides line up with TRBD2. The germline CDR1 and CDR2 sequences are LGHDT and YNNKEL (reference sequence). This CDR3 is built from 14 residues. The junction had 8 bases not matched to a gene; V was cut back by 7 bases and J by 6 bases. In DNA, the CDR3 is TGTGCCAGCACTGTAGCGGGAGTTTTGGATACGCAGTATTTT. This translates into CASTVAGVLDTQYF.

This sequence joins TRBV21-1 and TRBJ2-1; the D call TRBD2 from the table was never checked on the DNA. TRBV21-1 is tagged as a pseudogene. CDR3 length equals 17 residues. CDR3 protein: CASSMKEAPHRRNEQFF. CDR3 DNA: TGTGCCAGCAGCATGAAAGAGGCCCCGCATAGGAGAAATGAGCAGTTCTTC.

This clone was observed once. The rearrangement joins TRBV20-1 to TRBJ1-1, with D possibly being TRBD1 (5 bases). Deletions cut 3 bases from V and 7 bases from J, with 12 bases between. Looked up from germline, CDR1 is DFQATT and CDR2 is SNEGSKA (reference sequence). The CDR3 is 12 residues long. CDR3 sequence reads: CSASKGAGEAFF. The CDR3 DNA is TGCAGTGCTAGTAAAGGGGCAGGTGAAGCTTTCTTT.

This chain connects TRBV3-1 (or the pseudogene TRBV3-2) to TRBJ2-5, with 9 bases identical to TRBD2. Germline loops: CDR1 LGHDT, CDR2 YNNKEL (reference sequence). This CDR3 region has 14 residues. The junction had 1 base not matched to a gene; V was cut back by 4 bases and J by 1 base. The CDR3: CASSPSGAQETQYF. The DNA of the CDR3 is TGTGCCAGCAGCCCTAGCGGGGCCCAAGAGACCCAGTACTTC.

This chain links TRBV24-1 with TRBJ1-1; 9 bases are shared with TRBD1. The germline V gene encodes CDR1 KGHDR and CDR2 SFDVKD. V shed 3 bases, J shed 10 bases, and the junction held 8 bases outside the gene matches. The CDR3 runs to 14 residues. The CDR3 here is CATSDPWTGDRAFF. In DNA, the CDR3 is TGTGCCACCAGTGATCCATGGACAGGGGATCGAGCTTTCTTT.

This chain connects TRBV11-3 to TRBJ2-7, with 11 positions matching TRBD1. In germline, CDR1 is SGHNT, CDR2 YENEEA. This CDR3 is built from 14 residues. V dropped 5 bases and J dropped 3; count of bases not matched to a gene: 3. The CDR3 sequence is CASSPGTGGYEQYF. For the CDR3, the DNA is TGTGCCAGCAGCCCCGGGACAGGGGGCTACGAGCAGTACTTC.

The chain is built from TRBV6-6 and TRBJ2-3; TRBD1 matches 9 bases. Germline V gene data show CDR1 as MNHNY and CDR2 as SVGAGI (reference sequence). The trim removed 2 bases at V and 4 bases at J, leaving 1 base unmatched. CDR3 length equals 14 residues. The CDR3 protein is CASSYRQGADTQYF. Here the CDR3 DNA reads TGTGCCAGCAGTTACAGACAGGGGGCAGATACGCAGTATTTT.

The chain links TRBV28 to TRBJ1-5; possible D gene TRBD1, 6 bases. From germline, CDR1 is MDHEN and CDR2 SYDVKM. Trimming pared 7 bases from V and 0 bases from J, leaving 10 bases between. This CDR3 spans 14 amino acids. CDR3 in DNA: TGTGCCAGCAAAAAGGACAGTAGCAATCAGCCCCAGCATTTT. It yields the protein CASKKDSSNQPQHF.

The rearrangement uses TRBV18 and TRBJ1-6, with D possibly TRBD1 on 5 matching bases. This CDR3 has 14 amino acids. Deletions cut 3 bases from V and 13 bases from J, with 16 bases between. Per the germline V gene, CDR1 is KGHSH and CDR2 is LQKENI. CDR3 nucleotides: TGTGCCAGCTCACCTGGTAGGGGCGACTCGCCCCTCCACTTT. This translates into CASSPGRGDSPLHF.

This clone has only a few counts. This chain connects TRBV5-6 to TRBJ2-7; TRBD2 matches 8 bases. Germline V lookup: CDR1 SGHDT, CDR2 YYEEEE. The CDR3 is 14 residues long. With 2 bases clipped from V and 3 bases from J, the junction kept 4 bases outside the gene matches. The CDR3 reads CASSFGAGVYEQYF. CDR3 sequence (DNA): TGTGCCAGCAGCTTCGGAGCGGGAGTCTACGAGCAGTACTTC.